Listed below are T cell receptor beta chains from one sample, sequenced in a study of OX40 agonist ivuxolimab in advanced cancers. Measured with immunoSEQ multiplex PCR; TCRdb has only the in-frame clones, and not every one. The sample includes under 85,000 clones, 85% of them seen just once. Sequencing was performed on CD4+ or CD8+ T cells sorted from blood, taken in a trial of the OX40 agonist ivuxolimab. Every receptor here comes from an adult with an advanced solid tumor such as melanoma, head and neck, liver or kidney cancer. Each CDR3 is given with its conserved first and last residue. A D gene is named only where the DNA matches it firmly.

v_gene	d_gene	len	j_gene	CDR3aa
TRBV30	TRBD1	16	TRBJ2-2	CAWRSPGTGGTGELFF
TRBV7-3	-	13	TRBJ1-5	CASTPKGDQPQHF
TRBV6-5	TRBD1	16	TRBJ1-2	CASSYQGQRTNYGYTF
TRBV7-2	-	12	TRBJ2-3	CASSLAGVTQYF
TRBV7-9	TRBD1	14	TRBJ2-7	CASRGTGNYYEQYF
TRBV7-3	-	12	TRBJ1-1	CASSLDSGKAFF
TRBV9	-	14	TRBJ1-6	CASSVGQVPSPLHF
TRBV7-9	-	15	TRBJ2-2	CASSLDRSNTGELFF
TRBV19	-	14	TRBJ1-1	CASTAGVDRTEAFF
TRBV7-2	-	11	TRBJ2-7	CASSQAYEQYF
TRBV2	-	15	TRBJ1-5	CASSDGRNSNQPQHF
TRBV30	TRBD2	20	TRBJ2-1	CAWTLGGLAGLAPGLNEQFF
TRBV5-6	TRBD1	14	TRBJ1-2	CASSRTGGGFGYTF
TRBV6-5	TRBD2	16	TRBJ2-7	CASSYSNIRGGYEQYF
TRBV6-4	TRBD2	16	TRBJ2-1	CASTSPSGRRWSEQFF
TRBV5-1	TRBD1	16	TRBJ1-4	CASSSGQAKGYEKLFF